A single sample gave rise to the 21 T cell receptor beta chains below, sequenced in a study of blood T cell repertoires in COVID-19. The method was immunoSEQ multiplex PCR; TCRdb's version includes in-frame clones alone and lacks a portion of them. The sample holds under 200,000 clones, roughly 84% seen once. The sequenced sample consisted of peripheral blood. These receptors all come from a man in his forties or fifties with acute or convalescent COVID-19.

The gene calls are TRBV6-5 and TRBJ1-6, with D maybe TRBD1 (6 bases). V lost 7 bases, J lost 5 bases, and 12 bases lay in between. The germline CDR1 and CDR2 sequences are MNHEY and SVGAGI. The length of the CDR3 is 14 residues. The CDR3 protein is CASTRDTNNSPLHF. As DNA, the CDR3 is TGTGCCAGCACCCGGGACACGAATAATTCACCCCTCCACTTT.

This rearrangement joins TRBV19 to TRBJ1-1, with TRBD1 matching over 7 bases. The CDR3 runs 15 residues. Germline assignment: CDR1 LNHDA and CDR2 SQIVND (reference sequence). Trimming cost V 5 bases and J 3 bases; bases outside gene matches: 9. For the CDR3, the DNA is TGTGCCAGTAGTCTTCGGACAGGTGCTGACACTGAAGCTTTCTTT. Translated: CASSLRTGADTEAFF.

The genes are TRBV7-9 and TRBJ2-7; 9 bases line up with TRBD1. The junction had 4 bases not matched to a gene; V was cut back by 4 bases and J by 6 bases. The CDR3 spans 13 residues. Germline V gives CDR1 SEHNR, CDR2 FQNEAQ (reference sequence). The CDR3 nucleotides read TGTGCCAGCAGCTGGGGACAGGGAAGCGAGCAGTACTTC. Translating gives CASSWGQGSEQYF.

The chain recombines TRBV6-5 with TRBJ2-7; no reliable D call. The germline V gene has CDR1 MNHEY and CDR2 SVGAGI. The CDR3 loop spans 14 amino acids. The CDR3 spells CVSRVPLNSYEQYF. CDR3 coding DNA: TGTGTTTCCCGGGTCCCCCTTAACTCCTACGAGCAGTACTTC.

The chain is built from TRBV12-5 and TRBJ1-1; 10 nucleotides match TRBD1. This CDR3 comprises 14 residues. Trimming cost V 6 bases and J 3 bases; bases outside gene matches: 4. Germline values: CDR1 LGHNT, CDR2 FRNRAP. CDR3 coding DNA: TGTGCTAGTGGCCGGACAGGGGGGGACACTGAAGCTTTCTTT. Translated: CASGRTGGDTEAFF.

This chain uses TRBV7-2 with TRBJ1-6; 8 positions agree with TRBD1. Germline values: CDR1 SGHTA, CDR2 FQGNSA. This CDR3 has 14 residues. V lost 0 bases and J lost 10; bases outside the gene matches: 2. The CDR3 DNA is TGTGCCAGCAGCTTAGCTGCAGGGGGCTCACCCCTCCACTTT. Translating it yields CASSLAAGGSPLHF.

The V and J genes are TRBV5-1 and TRBJ2-1; TRBD2 agrees at 7 bases. The CDR3 runs 17 residues. Germline loops: CDR1 SGHRS, CDR2 YFSETQ. V shed 8 bases, J shed 0 bases, and the junction held 14 bases outside the gene matches. CDR3 loop: CASTPGGGGSSYNEQFF. CDR3 nucleotide sequence: TGCGCCAGTACCCCGGGTGGGGGGGGAAGCTCCTACAATGAGCAGTTCTTC.

This clone came up a few times. The chain is built from TRBV23-1 and TRBJ1-5; D is possibly TRBD1 (5 bases). TRBV23-1 is identified as an open reading frame with a role that is uncertain. The CDR3 has 15 amino acids. V dropped 9 bases and J dropped 0 bases, with 15 bases sitting between them. CDR3 bases: TGCGCCAGGACAGACAGTCCTTATAGCAATCAGCCCCAGCATTTT. It codes for CARTDSPYSNQPQHF.

The chain recombines TRBV7-2 with TRBJ2-5, with TRBD2 matching over 10 bases. From germline, CDR1 is SGHTA and CDR2 FQGNSA. The V segment lost 6 bases and the J segment 1 base; nucleotides outside the gene matches: 2. This CDR3 region has 14 residues. The DNA for the CDR3 is TGTGCCAGCAGTTGGACTAGCGGCCAAGAGACCCAGTACTTC. It is translated as CASSWTSGQETQYF.

This clone appeared a few times. This chain links TRBV9 with TRBJ1-3; 8 positions agree with TRBD1. Germline CDR1 reads SGDLS; CDR2 reads YYNGEE. Trimming removed 3 bases from V and 6 bases from J; junction bases left unmatched: 11. The CDR3 length is 16 residues. CDR3 DNA: TGTGCCAGCAGCGAAAATCCGGGACAGGCAGCAAACACCATATATTTT. Amino acid sequence: CASSENPGQAANTIYF.

The J gene is TRBJ1-2, the V gene TRBV5-4, with a tentative D call TRBD1 (5 bases). CDR3 length equals 13 residues. V lost 0 bases and J 4 bases, leaving 7 bases between the germline ends. CDR1 is SGHNT, CDR2 YYREEE, per germline (reference sequence). CDR3 sequence (DNA): TGTGCCAGCAGCTTGGTGGGGGGCTATGGCTACACCTTC. This gives the protein CASSLVGGYGYTF.

V usage is TRBV28 and J usage is TRBJ2-7; the D is unclear. V was cut by 5 bases and J by 6 bases, with 8 bases left in between. This CDR3 is built from 11 residues. CDR1 and CDR2 (germline): MDHEN, SYDVKM. The CDR3 nucleotides are TGTGCCAGCAGTACCCCGCGCGAGCAGTACTTC. This gives the protein CASSTPREQYF.

The V call is TRBV7-2, the J call TRBJ1-2; D is ambiguous. The V and J ends lost 7 bases and 7 bases respectively, with 19 bases between them. The CDR3 spans 14 residues. CDR1 SGHTA and CDR2 FQGNSA come from the germline V gene. The CDR3 reads CASTLGGQSRGYTF. As DNA, the CDR3 is TGTGCCAGCACCCTCGGCGGGCAGAGCCGTGGCTACACCTTC.

V usage is TRBV5-1 and J usage is TRBJ2-1; tentative D call: TRBD1 (6 bases). This CDR3 has 16 residues. Germline CDR1 reads SGHRS; CDR2 reads YFSETQ. Between the trimmed V and J ends, which lost 2 bases and 2 bases, there was a span of 14 bases. The CDR3 sequence is CASSLAGTPAYNEQFF. For the CDR3, the DNA is TGCGCCAGCAGCTTAGCCGGGACACCCGCCTACAATGAGCAGTTCTTC.

The rearrangement joins TRBV30 to TRBJ2-1; no clear D. The CDR3 covers 12 residues. The V gene's germline CDR1 is GTSNPN and CDR2 SVGIG (reference sequence). V lost 3 bases and J lost 6, with 9 bases in between. CDR3 nucleotides: TGTGCCTGGAGCCCGACTGTCAATGAGCAGTTCTTC. Translation gives CAWSPTVNEQFF.

The chain has TRBV3-1 (or the pseudogene TRBV3-2) and TRBJ1-1, with a tentative D call TRBD1 (5 bases). V was trimmed by 2 bases and J by 7 bases, leaving 11 bases between them. Germline V gives CDR1 LGHDT, CDR2 YNNKEL (reference sequence). The CDR3 sequence is 13 residues long. The CDR3 DNA is TGTGCCAGCAGCCAAAGGGGAGGGGATGAAGCTTTCTTT. It specifies CASSQRGGDEAFF.

V is TRBV5-6 and J is TRBJ1-6; TRBD1 is a possible D gene (5 bases). Between the trimmed V and J ends, which lost 4 bases and 9 bases, there was a span of 17 bases. There are 15 residues in the CDR3. Per germline, CDR1 SGHDT and CDR2 YYEEEE. The CDR3 is CASSTAGGSGSPLHF. In nucleotides, the CDR3 is TGTGCCAGCAGCACCGCGGGGGGGTCAGGTTCACCCCTCCACTTT. Full variable domain (missing parts from reference TRBV5-6 and TRBJ1-6): DAGVTQSPTHLIKTRGQQVTLRCSPKSGHDTVSWYQQALGQGPQFIFQYYEEEERQRGNFPDRFSGHQFPNYSSELNVNALLLGDSALYLCASSTAGGSGSPLHFGNGTRLTVT.

The chain's CDR3 is CASGGAQPNTEAFF. In nucleotides, the CDR3 is TGTGCCAGCGGGGGGGCCCAGCCGAACACTGAAGCTTTCTTT. The rearrangement uses TRBV25-1 and TRBJ1-1, with a weak D call TRBD1 (6 bases). Trimming removed 8 bases at V and 1 base at J, with 14 bases between. Looked up from germline, CDR1 is MGHDK and CDR2 is SYGVNS. This CDR3 comprises 14 residues.

The chain employs TRBV28 and TRBJ1-2; 7 positions agree with TRBD1. V lost 3 bases, J lost 2 bases, and 3 bases stayed unmatched. CDR3 length: 14 residues. CDR1 and CDR2 from the germline V gene are MDHEN and SYDVKM. The CDR3 loop reads CASSLAGGNYGYTF. The CDR3 nucleotides are TGTGCCAGCAGTTTGGCAGGGGGGAACTATGGCTACACCTTC.

This chain links TRBV27 with TRBJ2-5, with 11 bases fitting TRBD2. The V segment lost 2 bases and the J segment 3 bases; nucleotides outside the gene matches: 2. The germline gives CDR1 MNHEY, CDR2 SMNVEV (reference sequence). This CDR3 region has 15 residues. The CDR3, as DNA: TGTGCCAGCAGTTTAACTAGCGGGGGAGAAGAGACCCAGTACTTC. This gives the protein CASSLTSGGEETQYF.

The chain joins TRBV20-1 to TRBJ1-1, with D unclear. CDR3 size: 11 residues. Looked up from germline, CDR1 is DFQATT and CDR2 is SNEGSKA (reference sequence). The V gene lost 8 bases and the J gene lost 0 bases, with 7 bases spanning the gap. The CDR3 coding sequence is TGCAGTTCGAGGTTGAACACTGAAGCTTTCTTT. This sequence encodes CSSRLNTEAFF.